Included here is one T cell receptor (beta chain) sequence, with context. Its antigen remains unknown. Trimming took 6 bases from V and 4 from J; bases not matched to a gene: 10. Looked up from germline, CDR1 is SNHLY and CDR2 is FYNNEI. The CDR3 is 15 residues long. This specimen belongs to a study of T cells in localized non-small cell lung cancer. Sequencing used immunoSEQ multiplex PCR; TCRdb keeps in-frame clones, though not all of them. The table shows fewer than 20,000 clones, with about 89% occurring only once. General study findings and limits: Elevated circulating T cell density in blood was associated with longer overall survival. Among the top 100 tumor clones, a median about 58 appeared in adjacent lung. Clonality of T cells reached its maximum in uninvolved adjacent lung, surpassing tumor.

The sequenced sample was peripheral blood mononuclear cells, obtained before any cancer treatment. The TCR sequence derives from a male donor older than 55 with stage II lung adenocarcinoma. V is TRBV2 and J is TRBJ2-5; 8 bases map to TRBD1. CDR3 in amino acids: CASSVQGVSVETQYF. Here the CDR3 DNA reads TGTGCCAGCAGCGTACAGGGGGTGAGCGTAGAGACCCAGTACTTC. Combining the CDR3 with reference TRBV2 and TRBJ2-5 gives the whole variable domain EPEVTQTPSHQVTQMGQEVILRCVPISNHLYFYWYRQILGQKVEFLVSFYNNEISEKSEIFDDQFSVERPDGSNFTLKIRSTKLEDSAMYFCASSVQGVSVETQYFGPGTRLLVL.